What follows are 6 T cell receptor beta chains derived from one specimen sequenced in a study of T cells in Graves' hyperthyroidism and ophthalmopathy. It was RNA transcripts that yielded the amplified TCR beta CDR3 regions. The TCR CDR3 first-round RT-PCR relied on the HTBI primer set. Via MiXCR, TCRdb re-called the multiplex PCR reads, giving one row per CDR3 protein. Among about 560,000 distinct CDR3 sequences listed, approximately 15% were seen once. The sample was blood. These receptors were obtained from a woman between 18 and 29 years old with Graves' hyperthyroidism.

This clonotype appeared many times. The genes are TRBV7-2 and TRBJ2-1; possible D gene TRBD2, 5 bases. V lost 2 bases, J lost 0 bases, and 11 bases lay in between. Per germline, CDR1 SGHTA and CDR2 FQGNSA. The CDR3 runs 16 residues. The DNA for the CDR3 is TGTGCCAGCAGCTTAATAGCACTAGTCTCCTACAATGAGCAGTTCTTC. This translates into CASSLIALVSYNEQFF.

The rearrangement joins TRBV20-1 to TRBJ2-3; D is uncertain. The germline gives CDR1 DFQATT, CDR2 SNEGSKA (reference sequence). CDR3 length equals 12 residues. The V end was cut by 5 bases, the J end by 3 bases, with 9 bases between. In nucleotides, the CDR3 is TGCAGTGCTGCGGACGGGACAGATACGCAGTATTTT. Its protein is CSAADGTDTQYF.

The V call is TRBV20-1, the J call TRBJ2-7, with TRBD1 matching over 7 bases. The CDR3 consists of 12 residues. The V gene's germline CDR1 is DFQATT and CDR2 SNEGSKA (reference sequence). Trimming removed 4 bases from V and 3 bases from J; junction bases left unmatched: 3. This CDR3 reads CSAKGQVYEQYF. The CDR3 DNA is TGCAGTGCTAAAGGACAGGTCTACGAGCAGTACTTC.

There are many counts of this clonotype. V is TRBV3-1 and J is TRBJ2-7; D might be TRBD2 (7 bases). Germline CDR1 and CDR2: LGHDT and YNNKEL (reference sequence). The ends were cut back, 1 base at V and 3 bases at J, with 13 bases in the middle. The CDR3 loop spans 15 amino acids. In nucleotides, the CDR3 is TGTGCCAGCAGCCAAGGGGGGGGGCCTGACTACGAGCAGTACTTC. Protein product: CASSQGGGPDYEQYF.

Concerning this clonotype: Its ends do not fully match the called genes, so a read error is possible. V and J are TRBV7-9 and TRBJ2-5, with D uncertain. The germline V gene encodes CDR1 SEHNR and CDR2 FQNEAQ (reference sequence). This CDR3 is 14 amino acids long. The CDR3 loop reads CASSLGHRQEAQYF. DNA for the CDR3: TGTGCCAGCAGCTTAGGGCACAGACAAGAGGCCCAGTACTTC.

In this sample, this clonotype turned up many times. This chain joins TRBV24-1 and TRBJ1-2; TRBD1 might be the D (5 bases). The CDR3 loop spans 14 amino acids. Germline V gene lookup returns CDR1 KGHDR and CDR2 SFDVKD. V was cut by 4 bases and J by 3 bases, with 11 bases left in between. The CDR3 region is CATSDPGTYYGYTF. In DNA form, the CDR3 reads TGTGCCACCAGTGACCCCGGGACTTACTATGGCTACACCTTC.